These T cell receptor beta chains were read from a single sample in a study of T cell responses to AZD1222 COVID-19 vaccine. Measured with immunoSEQ multiplex PCR; TCRdb has only the in-frame clones, and not every one. The sample has roughly 120,000 clones, about 85% seen once. The starting material was peripheral blood, obtained 28 days after the second AZD1222 dose. The receptors derive from an adult who received the AZD1222 COVID-19 vaccine. Each CDR3 is given without its conserved first and last residue. Size values are once, few and many counts, or a class for expanded clones, and some rows have none.

NA,TRBV11-2,TRBJ1-1,ASSIPQGNTEAF
NA,TRBV3-1/TRBV3-2,TRBJ1-2,ASSPTGGIYGYT
few,TRBV3-1/TRBV3-2,TRBJ2-7,ASSPTGAGYEQY
once,TRBV11-2,TRBJ2-6,ASSLHWISSGANVLT
NA,TRBV5-1,TRBJ2-5,ASSLHRGQETQY
NA,TRBV4-1,TRBJ1-1,ASSPQGAILVGTEAF
NA,TRBV30,TRBJ2-5,AWTGQGHVGTQY
NA,TRBV29-1,TRBJ2-3,SVGTSGGIHTQY
NA,TRBV7-9,TRBJ1-2,ASSPRDGVYGYT
NA,TRBV5-1,TRBJ2-7,ASSLGATSSYEQY
NA,TRBV5-1,TRBJ1-4,ASSLEDEKLF
NA,TRBV30,TRBJ2-7,AWNTGLSSYEQY
NA,TRBV18,TRBJ2-7,ASSMSGTDEQY
NA,TRBV6-2/TRBV6-3,TRBJ2-5,ASSQTGPGRTQY
NA,TRBV29-1,TRBJ1-2,SVDRGATYGYT
NA,TRBV4-3,TRBJ2-7,ASSQAIRGYEQY
NA,TRBV5-5,TRBJ2-2,ASSVTTGAAGELF